The T cell receptor (beta chain) described here comes from a study of tumor-infiltrating lymphocytes in localized non-small cell lung cancer. Study-level information: Patients included smokers and never-smokers with various histologies, some sampled after neoadjuvant chemotherapy. Each patient gave resected tumor and non-adjacent uninvolved lung tissue.

Method: immunoSEQ multiplex PCR; TCRdb's copy keeps in-frame clones and lacks some. This sample yields approximately 3,700 clones, of which nearly 60% are seen a single time; about 13% belongs to the top ten. Broader study findings: Each assay used a separate piece of the same tissue. Higher tumor T cell infiltration than in uninvolved lung was supported by TCRbeta sequencing.

CDR3 length: 14 residues. V dropped 2 bases and J dropped 7 bases, with 13 bases sitting between them. CDR1 and CDR2 from the germline V gene are SGHRS and YFSETQ. On this clone itself: Its antigen is still unknown.

What was sequenced was uninvolved lung tissue not adjacent to the tumor. The V gene is TRBV5-1, the J gene TRBJ1-5, with no clear D. The sequence was collected from a human donor with non-small cell lung cancer. The CDR3 loop is CASSFGEAGQPQHF. The DNA of the CDR3 is TGCGCCAGCAGCTTTGGGGAGGCTGGACAGCCCCAGCATTTT.